This passage covers 28 T cell receptor beta chains from one sample sequenced in a study of T-cell memory formation after mild COVID-19 (dated by TCRdb to the early 2020s). Library construction relied on 5' RACE. For sequencing, an Illumina NovaSeq 6000 was employed. TCRdb cleaned the public reads at Q25 with fastp, built clones with MiXCR and kept in-frame beta chains. Entries are consolidated by CDR3 protein sequence, retaining the most common genes and DNA. In all, the sample holds approximately 400,000 distinct CDR3 sequences, and approximately 24% of those were seen once. In total, the top ten clones hold about 10% of the sample. The sequencing input was PBMCs or a T cell subset sorted from them (not recorded which). Receptors originate from an adult woman who had mild COVID-19 (a few samples of this study predate the infection). The sample titles of this study are shuffled in the database, so cell type and time point are left out; the donor was told from shared clones.

This chain connects TRBV7-8 to TRBJ2-2; 7 bases line up with TRBD2. Germline V gene data show CDR1 as SGHVS and CDR2 as FQNEAQ. The J segment lost 1 base and the V segment lost 1 base, leaving 9 bases of the junction unmatched. This CDR3 has 18 amino acids. DNA for the CDR3: TGTGCCAGCAGCTTAGAATACAGGACTAGGGGGAACACCGGGGAGCTGTTTTTT. It yields the protein CASSLEYRTRGNTGELFF.

The chain uses TRBV7-3 and TRBJ2-1; 9 bases line up with TRBD2. Germline V CDR1 and CDR2: SGHTA, FQGTGA. The CDR3 consists of 14 residues. With 2 bases clipped from V and 8 bases from J, the junction kept 4 bases outside the gene matches. Here the CDR3 reads CASSLLAGADEQFF. The CDR3 DNA reads as TGTGCCAGCAGCTTATTAGCGGGGGCGGATGAGCAGTTCTTC.

The chain uses TRBV6-2 or TRBV6-3 and TRBJ2-7, with D possibly TRBD1 on 6 matching bases. The V gene lost 8 bases and the J gene lost 4 bases, with 21 bases spanning the gap. Germline V gene sequence: CDR1 MNHEY, CDR2 SVGEGT. The CDR3 sequence is 15 residues long. This CDR3 is CASSYPRTDLYEQYF. For the CDR3, the DNA is TGTGCCAGCTCATACCCGAGGACAGACCTGTACGAGCAGTACTTC.

The rearrangement uses TRBV2 and TRBJ2-5; D is uncertain. Germline V gene sequence: CDR1 SNHLY, CDR2 FYNNEI. Trimming took 4 bases from V and 1 from J, leaving 10 bases between them. The CDR3 covers 14 residues. CDR3 in DNA: TGTGCCAGCAGTGGATCACAGTTCCAAGAGACCCAGTACTTC. Translation gives CASSGSQFQETQYF.

V gene TRBV7-7 combines with J gene TRBJ2-1; TRBD1 aligns across 10 bases. The CDR3 covers 14 residues. Germline V CDR1 and CDR2: SSHAT, FNYEAQ (reference sequence). CDR3 DNA: TGTGCTAGTGGGACGGGACAGGGGAACAATGAGCAGTTCTTC. Protein: CASGTGQGNNEQFF.

This clonotype came up a few times. V and J are TRBV4-1 and TRBJ2-6; D call uncertain. Germline V gene data show CDR1 as MGHRA and CDR2 as YSYEKL. The CDR3 totals 15 residues. Trimming removed 0 bases at V and 4 bases at J, with 7 bases between. In DNA form, the CDR3 reads TGCGCCAGCAGCCAAGAGGGCTCAGGGGCCAACGTCCTGACTTTC. Translated: CASSQEGSGANVLTF.

In its sample, this clonotype was seen a few times. The rearrangement links TRBV20-1 to TRBJ2-7; 12 bases are a match to TRBD2. V trimming: 7 bases; J trimming: 4 bases; junction bases outside the gene matches: 14. Per germline, CDR1 DFQATT and CDR2 SNEGSKA (reference sequence). The CDR3 sequence is 16 residues long. DNA of the CDR3: TGCAGTGTTGTATCCCCCACTAGCGGGAGGTGGTACGAGCAGTACTTC. Its protein is CSVVSPTSGRWYEQYF.

A few counts support this clonotype. The chain carries TRBV15 and TRBJ2-1, with D tentatively TRBD1 or TRBD2 (7 bases each). Trimming removed 7 bases from V and 1 base from J, with 17 bases in between. CDR1 is LNHNV and CDR2 is YYDKDF in the germline V gene (reference sequence). The CDR3 consists of 16 residues. The CDR3 is CATTPFRGGSYNEQFF. The CDR3 DNA sequence: TGTGCCACCACCCCGTTCAGGGGGGGGTCCTACAATGAGCAGTTCTTC. Based on the CDR3 plus reference TRBV15 and TRBJ2-1, the full variable domain is DAMVIQNPRYQVTQFGKPVTLSCSQTLNHNVMYWYQQKSSQAPKLLFHYYDKDFNNEADTPDNFQSRRPNTSFCFLDIRSPGLGDTAMYLCATTPFRGGSYNEQFFGPGTRLTVL.

The genes are TRBV20-1 and TRBJ2-5, with D perhaps being TRBD1 or TRBD2 (5 bases each). CDR1 is DFQATT and CDR2 is SNEGSKA in the germline V gene (reference sequence). The V end lost 5 bases, the J end lost 7 bases, and 17 bases lay between the germline ends. This CDR3 region has 13 residues. The CDR3 here is CSAPQRGTGTQYF. The CDR3 nucleotides are TGCAGTGCTCCACAACGGGGAACAGGGACCCAGTACTTC.

The gene calls are TRBV9 and TRBJ2-5; 8 nucleotides line up with TRBD2. This CDR3 comprises 15 residues. Trimming cost V 4 bases and J 3 bases; bases outside gene matches: 8. CDR1 and CDR2 from the germline V gene are SGDLS and YYNGEE. The DNA for the CDR3 is TGTGCCAGCAGCCCCCGTGGGCGGGAGGAAGAGACCCAGTACTTC. Residues: CASSPRGREEETQYF.

This clonotype was counted a few times. The chain has TRBV20-1 and TRBJ2-5; TRBD1 or TRBD2 may be the D gene (6 bases each). Germline V gene lookup returns CDR1 DFQATT and CDR2 SNEGSKA (reference sequence). The CDR3 sequence is 14 residues long. Trimming stripped 6 bases from V and 5 bases from J, with 19 bases between. DNA for the CDR3: TGCAGTGCGCCCCGGGGGCTAGCGAGGGAGACCCAGTACTTC. Translating gives CSAPRGLARETQYF.

The CDR3 region has the DNA TGTGCCACGAGACAGGGGGCTGTCGGCGAGCAGTACTTC. Amino acids: CATRQGAVGEQYF. The chain employs TRBV19 and TRBJ2-7, with TRBD1 matching 10 bases. Germline lookup yields CDR1 LNHDA and CDR2 SQIVND (reference sequence). The CDR3 is 13 amino acids. J was trimmed by 6 bases and V by 10 bases; bases with no gene match: 9.

This clonotype has only a few counts. The chain employs TRBV27 and TRBJ1-1; D is unclear. CDR3 length equals 14 residues. CDR1 MNHEY and CDR2 SMNVEV come from the germline V gene (reference sequence). Trimming cost V 6 bases and J 1 base, with 12 bases left between them. DNA of the CDR3: TGTGCCAGCAGATTCGGACTGGGGAACACTGAAGCTTTCTTT. Its translation is CASRFGLGNTEAFF.

The chain carries TRBV14 and TRBJ1-2; D is uncertain. The CDR3 runs 13 residues. V lost 4 bases and J 8 bases, leaving 14 bases between the germline ends. The germline gives CDR1 SGHDN, CDR2 FVKESK. The CDR3 sequence is CASSPYPTRGYTF. The DNA of the CDR3 is TGTGCCAGCAGCCCTTACCCCACGAGGGGCTACACCTTC.

The CDR3 reads CATSDSGEQYF. The CDR3 bases are TGTGCCACCAGTGATAGCGGCGAGCAGTACTTC. The chain recombines TRBV24-1 with TRBJ2-7; weak D call: TRBD2 (5 bases). V gave up 3 bases and J gave up 6 bases, with 5 bases separating them. The CDR3 runs 11 residues. Germline V lookup: CDR1 KGHDR, CDR2 SFDVKD.

V gene TRBV12-3 or TRBV12-4 combines with J gene TRBJ2-2; 9 bases agree with TRBD1. V shed 0 bases, J shed 6 bases, and the junction held 2 bases outside the gene matches. The CDR3 spans 15 residues. The CDR3 reads CASSLAYRGPGELFF. CDR3 in DNA: TGTGCCAGCAGTTTAGCGTACAGGGGGCCCGGGGAGCTGTTTTTT.

The chain carries TRBV20-1 and TRBJ1-3, with D possibly being TRBD1 (6 bases). The CDR3 extends over 14 amino acids. Trimming shortened V by 1 base and J by 4 bases, and 11 bases separated the two germline ends. Germline assignment: CDR1 DFQATT and CDR2 SNEGSKA (reference sequence). The CDR3 reads CSARVGAVGNTIYF. Written as DNA, the CDR3 is TGCAGTGCTAGAGTGGGGGCTGTAGGAAACACCATATATTTT.

The V call is TRBV9, the J call TRBJ1-1, with a tentative D call TRBD1 (6 bases). V was cut by 0 bases and J by 6 bases, with 12 bases left in between. Germline CDR1 and CDR2: SGDLS and YYNGEE. This CDR3 has 14 residues. In nucleotides, the CDR3 is TGTGCCAGCAGCGTAGGCAGGGGCTTGCCTGAAGCTTTCTTT. Encoded protein: CASSVGRGLPEAFF.

This chain links TRBV18 with TRBJ2-1; D is ambiguous. The CDR3 extends over 13 amino acids. The germline V gene encodes CDR1 KGHSH and CDR2 LQKENI. Trimming removed 6 bases from V and 5 bases from J, with 11 bases in between. The chain's CDR3 is CASSSSPDNEQFF. CDR3 DNA: TGTGCCAGCTCCTCATCGCCCGACAATGAGCAGTTCTTC.

This clonotype was picked up a small number of times. V usage is TRBV7-9 and J usage is TRBJ2-7; 7 bases are shared with TRBD1. The CDR3 is 14 residues long. Germline lookup yields CDR1 SEHNR and CDR2 FQNEAQ (reference sequence). J lost 2 bases, V lost 5 bases, and 6 bases had no gene match. The CDR3 loop is CASSPWTGPYEQYF. The CDR3 region has the DNA TGTGCCAGCAGCCCATGGACAGGCCCCTACGAGCAGTACTTC.

This chain joins TRBV7-9 and TRBJ2-1; 7 nucleotides align to TRBD1. Germline loops: CDR1 SEHNR, CDR2 FQNEAQ (reference sequence). With V trimmed by 6 bases and J by 1 base, 6 bases remained unmatched. The CDR3 totals 15 residues. CDR3 in DNA: TGTGCCAGCAGGGGACAGAGAAGGTCCTACAATGAGCAGTTCTTC. Its protein product is CASRGQRRSYNEQFF.

This clonotype has more than one count but fewer than ten. The chain recombines TRBV18 with TRBJ1-2; D perhaps matches TRBD1 (6 bases). V dropped 3 bases and J dropped 6 bases, with 11 bases sitting between them. The CDR3 runs to 13 residues. Germline CDR1 KGHSH, CDR2 LQKENI. The CDR3 coding sequence is TGTGCCAGCTCACCCCAACAGGGAGATGGCTACACCTTC. It encodes CASSPQQGDGYTF. The entire variable domain, with the rest obtained from reference TRBV18 and TRBJ1-2, is as follows: NAGVMQNPRHLVRRRGQEARLRCSPMKGHSHVYWYRQLPEEGLKFMVYLQKENIIDESGMPKERFSAEFPKEGPSILRIQQVVRGDSAAYFCASSPQQGDGYTFGSGTRLTVV.

V and J are TRBV12-3 or TRBV12-4 and TRBJ1-2; no clear D. V shed 3 bases and J shed 5 bases, with 13 bases lying between them. The CDR3 extends over 14 amino acids. DNA for the CDR3: TGTGCCAGCAGTTTGAGCCCGGGGAATTATGGCTACACCTTC. Protein: CASSLSPGNYGYTF.

This clonotype was observed a handful of times. The chain carries TRBV6-1 and TRBJ2-7, with D tentatively TRBD1 (5 bases). This CDR3 spans 14 amino acids. V lost 7 bases and J 0 bases, leaving 13 bases between the germline ends. Per germline, CDR1 MNHNS and CDR2 SASEGT. CDR3 bases: TGTGCCAGCACCGAACCTAGGGGCTCCTACGAGCAGTACTTC. It translates to CASTEPRGSYEQYF.

This clonotype occurred a few times. The chain carries TRBV4-3 and TRBJ2-1; D is unresolved. There are 14 residues in the CDR3. Germline values: CDR1 LGHNA, CDR2 YSLEER. V lost 4 bases to trimming and J lost 8 bases, with 15 bases between them. For the CDR3, the DNA is TGCGCCAGCAGCCTAAGGACGGAATACGATGAGCAGTTCTTC. Protein product: CASSLRTEYDEQFF.

The rearrangement joins TRBV7-9 to TRBJ1-2, with D perhaps TRBD1 (6 bases). V was pared by 4 bases and J by 4 bases, with 19 bases between. Per the germline V gene, CDR1 is SEHNR and CDR2 is FQNEAQ (reference sequence). CDR3 length equals 16 residues. This CDR3 is CASSSTGQLLSYGYTF. CDR3 nucleotide sequence: TGTGCCAGCAGCTCAACTGGACAGCTCCTCAGCTATGGCTACACCTTC. Together with reference TRBV7-9 and TRBJ1-2, the CDR3 gives the full variable domain: DTGVSQNPRHKITKRGQNVTFRCDPISEHNRLYWYRQTLGQGPEFLTYFQNEAQLEKSRLLSDRFSAERPKGSFSTLEIQRTEQGDSAMYLCASSSTGQLLSYGYTFGSGTRLTVV.

The CDR3 is CAIKTGGRNTEAFF. As DNA, the CDR3 is TGTGCCATCAAGACGGGGGGTAGGAACACTGAAGCTTTCTTT. J is TRBJ1-1 and V is TRBV10-3; D perhaps matches TRBD1 (5 bases). Germline values: CDR1 ENHRY, CDR2 SYGVKD. The CDR3 consists of 14 residues. V lost 7 bases, J lost 1 base, and 13 bases lay in between.

This clonotype came up many times. The chain carries TRBV20-1 and TRBJ1-6; D uncertain. This CDR3 is built from 14 residues. Germline CDR1 DFQATT, CDR2 SNEGSKA (reference sequence). Trimming left V 1 base short and J 4 bases short, with 8 bases between. The CDR3 nucleotides read TGCAGTGCTAGAGCCCAGCAATATAATTCACCCCTCCACTTT. It codes for CSARAQQYNSPLHF.